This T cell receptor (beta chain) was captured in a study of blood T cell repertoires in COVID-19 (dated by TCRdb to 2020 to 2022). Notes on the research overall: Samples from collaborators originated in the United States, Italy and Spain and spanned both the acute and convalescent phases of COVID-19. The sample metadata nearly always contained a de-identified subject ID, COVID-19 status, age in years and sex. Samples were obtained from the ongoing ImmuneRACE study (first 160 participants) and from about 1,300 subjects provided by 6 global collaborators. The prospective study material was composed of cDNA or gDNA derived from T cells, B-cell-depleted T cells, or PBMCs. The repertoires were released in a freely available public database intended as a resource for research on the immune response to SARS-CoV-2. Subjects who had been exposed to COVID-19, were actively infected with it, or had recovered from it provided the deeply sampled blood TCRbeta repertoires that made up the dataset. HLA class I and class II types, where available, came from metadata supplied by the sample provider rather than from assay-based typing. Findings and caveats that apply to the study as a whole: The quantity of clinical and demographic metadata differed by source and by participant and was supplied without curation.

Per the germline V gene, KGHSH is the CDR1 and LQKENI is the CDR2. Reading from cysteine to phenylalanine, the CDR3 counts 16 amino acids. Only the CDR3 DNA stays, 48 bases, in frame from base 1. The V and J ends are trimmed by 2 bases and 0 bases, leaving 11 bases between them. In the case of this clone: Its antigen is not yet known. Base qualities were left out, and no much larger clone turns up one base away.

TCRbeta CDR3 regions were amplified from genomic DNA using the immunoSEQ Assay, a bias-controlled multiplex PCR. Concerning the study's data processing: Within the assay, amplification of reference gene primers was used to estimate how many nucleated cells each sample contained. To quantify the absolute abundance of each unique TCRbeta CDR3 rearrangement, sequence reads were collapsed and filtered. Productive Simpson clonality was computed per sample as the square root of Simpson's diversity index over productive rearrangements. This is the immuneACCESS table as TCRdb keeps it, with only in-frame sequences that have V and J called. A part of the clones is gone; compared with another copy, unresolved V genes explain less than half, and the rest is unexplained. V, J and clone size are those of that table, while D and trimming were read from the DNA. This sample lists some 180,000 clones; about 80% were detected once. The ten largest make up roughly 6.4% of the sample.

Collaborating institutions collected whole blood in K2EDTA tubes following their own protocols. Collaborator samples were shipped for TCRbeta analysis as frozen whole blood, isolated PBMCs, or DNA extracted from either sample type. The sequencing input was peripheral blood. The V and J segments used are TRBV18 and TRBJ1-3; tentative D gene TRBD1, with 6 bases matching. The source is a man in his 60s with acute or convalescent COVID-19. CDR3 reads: CASSPSGTSSGNTIYF. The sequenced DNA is TGTGCCAGCTCACCATCCGGGACATCCTCTGGAAACACCATATATTTT.